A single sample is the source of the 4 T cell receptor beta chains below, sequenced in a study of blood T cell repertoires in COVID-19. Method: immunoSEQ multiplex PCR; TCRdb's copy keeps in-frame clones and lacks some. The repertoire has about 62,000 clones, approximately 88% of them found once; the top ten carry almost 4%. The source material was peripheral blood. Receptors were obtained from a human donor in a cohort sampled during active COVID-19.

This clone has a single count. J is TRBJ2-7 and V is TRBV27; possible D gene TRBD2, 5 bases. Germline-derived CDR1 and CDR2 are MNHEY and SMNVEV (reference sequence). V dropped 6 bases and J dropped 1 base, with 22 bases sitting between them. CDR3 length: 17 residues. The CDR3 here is CASSSLTGLADSYEQYF. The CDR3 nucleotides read TGTGCCAGCAGCAGCCTGACCGGGCTAGCCGATTCCTACGAGCAGTACTTC.

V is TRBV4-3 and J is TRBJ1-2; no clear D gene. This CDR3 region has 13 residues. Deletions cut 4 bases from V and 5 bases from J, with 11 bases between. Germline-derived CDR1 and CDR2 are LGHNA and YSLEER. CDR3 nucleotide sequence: TGCGCCAGCAGCCCGGGGAAGGGATATGGCTACACCTTC. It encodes CASSPGKGYGYTF.

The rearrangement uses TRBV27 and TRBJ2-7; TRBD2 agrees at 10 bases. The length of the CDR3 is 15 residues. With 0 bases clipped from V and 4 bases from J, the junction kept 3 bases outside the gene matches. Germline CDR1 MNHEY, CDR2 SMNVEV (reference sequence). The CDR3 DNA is TGTGCCAGCAGTTTATCGTGGACTAGCGGTTACGAGCAGTACTTC. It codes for CASSLSWTSGYEQYF.

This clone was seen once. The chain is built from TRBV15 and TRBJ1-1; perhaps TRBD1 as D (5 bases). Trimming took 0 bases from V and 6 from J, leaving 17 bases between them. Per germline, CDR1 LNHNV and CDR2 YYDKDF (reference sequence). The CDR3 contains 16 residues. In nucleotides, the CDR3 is TGTGCCACCAGCAGAGAAGTGGGCAACTTAGGGGCTGAAGCTTTCTTT. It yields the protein CATSREVGNLGAEAFF.